The 13 T cell receptor beta chains below were found in one sample sequenced in a study of TIL therapy for anti-PD-1-resistant metastatic lung cancer. This was the immunoSEQ v3 assay. Sequencing used immunoSEQ multiplex PCR; TCRdb keeps in-frame clones, though not all of them. The sample consists of about 55,000 clones, over 75% of them appearing once. Sample time point: pre-treatment sample, taken before nivolumab and TIL therapy. Sample: blood, taken at baseline. The receptors come from a person between 25 and 79 years old with non-small cell lung cancer.

The chain has TRBV7-9 and TRBJ1-4; 10 nucleotides match TRBD1. The junction had 2 bases not matched to a gene; V was cut back by 1 base and J by 6 bases. This CDR3 spans 15 amino acids. CDR1 is SEHNR, CDR2 FQNEAQ, per germline (reference sequence). CDR3 sequence reads: CASSLVGTGDEKLFF. The CDR3 DNA follows: TGTGCCAGCAGCTTAGTTGGGACAGGGGATGAAAAACTGTTTTTT.

The chain carries TRBV11-3 and TRBJ2-5; no clear D. The germline V and J ends were trimmed by 4 bases and 3 bases, with 9 bases remaining between them. The CDR3 has 13 amino acids. Germline values: CDR1 SGHNT, CDR2 YENEEA. Written as DNA, the CDR3 is TGTGCCAGCAGCTCCGGGCAAAAAGAGACCCAGTACTTC. Encoded protein: CASSSGQKETQYF.

The rearrangement joins TRBV30 to TRBJ2-2, with 7 positions matching TRBD1. There are 15 residues in the CDR3. Losses at the gene ends were 2 bases for V and 0 bases for J; bases not matched to a gene: 3. Germline assignment: CDR1 GTSNPN and CDR2 SVGIG (reference sequence). The CDR3 DNA reads TGTGCCTGGAGTAGGACAGGCTCGAACACCGGGGAGCTGTTTTTT. Amino acid sequence: CAWSRTGSNTGELFF.

This rearrangement joins TRBV28 to TRBJ1-5, with D possibly TRBD1 on 5 matching bases. V dropped 5 bases and J dropped 7 bases, with 15 bases sitting between them. Germline V CDR1 and CDR2: MDHEN, SYDVKM. This CDR3 spans 14 amino acids. This chain's CDR3 is CASSGAGREQPQHF. As DNA, the CDR3 is TGTGCCAGCAGTGGGGCAGGGAGGGAACAGCCCCAGCATTTT.

The chain employs TRBV4-3 and TRBJ1-2; possible D gene TRBD1, 6 bases. The CDR3 is 15 amino acids. Trimming cost V 1 base and J 1 base, with 10 bases left between them. Germline values: CDR1 LGHNA, CDR2 YSLEER. The chain's CDR3 is CASSQARTVNYGYTF. The CDR3 DNA is TGCGCCAGCAGCCAAGCCAGGACAGTTAACTATGGCTACACCTTC.

The CDR3 loop is CASSLVAETQYF. DNA for the CDR3: TGTGCCAGCAGCCTCGTAGCAGAGACCCAGTACTTC. This chain links TRBV7-6 with TRBJ2-5; D not certain. Trimming removed 5 bases from V and 4 bases from J, with 8 bases in between. Germline CDR1 reads SGHVS; CDR2 reads FNYEAQ. This CDR3 spans 12 amino acids.

The chain's CDR3 is CASSHSGRGAYEQYF. CDR3 DNA sequence: TGTGCCAGCAGCCACTCCGGCAGGGGGGCGTACGAGCAGTACTTC. V gene TRBV6-2 or TRBV6-3 combines with J gene TRBJ2-7; D possibly corresponds to TRBD1 (7 bases). The V and J ends lost 6 bases and 4 bases respectively, with 19 bases between them. This CDR3 contains 15 residues. Per the germline V gene, CDR1 is MNHEY and CDR2 is SVGEGT.

V and J are TRBV5-8 and TRBJ1-2; D unresolved. V was clipped by 4 bases and J by 4 bases, with 11 bases between them. Germline-derived CDR1 and CDR2 are SGHTS and YDEGEE. The CDR3 covers 13 residues. The chain's CDR3 is CASSPGLSYGYTF. CDR3 in DNA: TGTGCCAGCAGCCCCGGCCTTTCCTATGGCTACACCTTC.

V is TRBV3-1 (or the pseudogene TRBV3-2) and J is TRBJ1-2; no firm D call. Looked up from germline, CDR1 is LGHDT and CDR2 is YNNKEL (reference sequence). There are 13 residues in the CDR3. V lost 3 bases and J lost 6, with 11 bases in between. The CDR3 coding sequence is TGTGCCAGCAGCCACGACGGTTACGATGGCTACACCTTC. Translated, it gives CASSHDGYDGYTF.

This sequence joins TRBV15 and TRBJ2-5, with TRBD2 as a possible D gene (6 bases). There are 15 residues in the CDR3. The V end lost 1 base, the J end lost 1 base, and 10 bases lay between the germline ends. The germline V gene has CDR1 LNHNV and CDR2 YYDKDF (reference sequence). The CDR3, as DNA: TGTGCCACCAGCAGAGTGCCTAGCGCCCAAGAGACCCAGTACTTC. The encoded protein is CATSRVPSAQETQYF.

The rearrangement links TRBV6-5 to TRBJ2-4; 7 nucleotides line up with TRBD1. This CDR3 contains 14 residues. Unmatched junction bases numbered 5, after V lost 4 bases and J lost 5 bases. CDR1 and CDR2 (germline): MNHEY, SVGAGI. The CDR3 is CASSSRTGQNIQYF. The CDR3 DNA follows: TGTGCCAGCAGTTCGCGGACAGGCCAAAACATTCAGTACTTC.

The J gene is TRBJ1-4, the V gene TRBV18, with no clear D. The ends were cut back, 4 bases at V and 8 bases at J, with 14 bases in the middle. CDR3 size: 14 residues. The germline gives CDR1 KGHSH, CDR2 LQKENI. This chain's CDR3 is CASSRGSATEKLFF. The CDR3 bases are TGTGCCAGCTCACGGGGTTCGGCAACGGAAAAACTGTTTTTT.

V and J are TRBV15 and TRBJ2-5; 11 positions match TRBD2. Looked up from germline, CDR1 is LNHNV and CDR2 is YYDKDF (reference sequence). This CDR3 is 19 amino acids long. V trimming: 5 bases; J trimming: 1 base; junction bases outside the gene matches: 15. The CDR3 DNA follows: TGTGCCACCAGCGGAAACCCTGCCCTAGCGGGGGGCATCCAAGAGACCCAGTACTTC. Its translation is CATSGNPALAGGIQETQYF.